Shown below are 20 T cell receptor beta chains from a single sample sequenced in a study of shared clonotypes between healthy human individuals. Repertoires were generated with immunoSEQ multiplex PCR, while TCRdb's copy carries only in-frame clones and drops some. The repertoire consists of 2 million to 3 million clones, with under 95% occurring once and the leading ten covering roughly 0.36%. Sequences were obtained from naive CD4+ T cells from PBMCs. Indicated subset: CD45RA+ positively selected. Every receptor here comes from a man younger than 35 in good health. Some clones in this sample may be carry-over from other donors' samples.

The chain recombines TRBV6-6 with TRBJ2-7; 7 bases fit TRBD2. J lost 7 bases, V lost 6 bases, and 6 bases had no gene match. CDR1 is MNHNY and CDR2 is SVGAGI in the germline V gene (reference sequence). The CDR3 totals 12 residues. The CDR3 DNA reads as TGTGCCAGCAGACAGCGGGACGAAGAGCAGTACTTC. Translation: CASRQRDEEQYF.

The chain combines TRBV9 with TRBJ2-1; 12 bases map to TRBD2. Per the germline V gene, CDR1 is SGDLS and CDR2 is YYNGEE. There are 15 residues in the CDR3. V lost 4 bases and J lost 9; bases outside the gene matches: 8. The CDR3 DNA sequence: TGTGCCAGCAGCCCTCGACTAGCGGGAGCGCGTGAGCAGTTCTTC. Its translation is CASSPRLAGAREQFF.

CDR3: CASSQGVRAGNQPQHF. The CDR3 DNA sequence: TGTGCCAGCAGCCAAGGGGTACGTGCCGGCAATCAGCCCCAGCATTTT. The chain is built from TRBV4-2 and TRBJ1-5; no clear D. The germline CDR1 and CDR2 sequences are LGHNA and YNFKEQ. CDR3 size: 16 residues. V gave up 1 base and J gave up 2 bases, with 12 bases separating them.

V is TRBV7-3 and J is TRBJ2-3; a possible D gene is TRBD2 (6 bases). The CDR3 is 17 amino acids. Germline CDR1 reads SGHTA; CDR2 reads FQGTGA. Trimming left V 5 bases short and J 4 bases short, with 22 bases between. In nucleotides, the CDR3 is TGTGCCAGCAGCCCCAATCGGGGGTCTCCGCCCGCAGATACGCAGTATTTT. This translates into CASSPNRGSPPADTQYF.

The gene calls are TRBV28 and TRBJ2-5, with D possibly matching TRBD2 (6 bases). The CDR3 is 17 amino acids. V was pared by 3 bases and J by 6 bases, with 23 bases between. Germline assignment: CDR1 MDHEN and CDR2 SYDVKM. The CDR3: CASSFLLGGAPQKTQYF. Written as DNA, the CDR3 is TGTGCCAGCAGTTTTCTTCTGGGCGGGGCCCCTCAAAAGACCCAGTACTTC.

The V and J genes are TRBV29-1 and TRBJ2-3; 8 bases are a match to TRBD2. Trimming removed 3 bases from V and 1 base from J; junction bases left unmatched: 6. CDR1 and CDR2 (germline): SQVTM, ANQGSEA. This CDR3 is 15 amino acids long. This CDR3 is CSVEVAGYRTDTQYF. The CDR3 DNA sequence: TGCAGCGTTGAGGTAGCGGGATACCGCACAGATACGCAGTATTTT.

The chain uses TRBV6-5 and TRBJ2-1, with a weak D call TRBD2 (6 bases). Per germline, CDR1 MNHEY and CDR2 SVGAGI. The CDR3 is 13 amino acids. Trimming removed 7 bases from V and 9 bases from J, with 16 bases in between. The CDR3 coding sequence is TGTGCCAGCAACATAAAGGGACTCCGTGAGCAGTTCTTC. Translated, it gives CASNIKGLREQFF.

This chain connects TRBV5-4 to TRBJ1-1, with D tentatively TRBD1 (6 bases). The V and J ends lost 4 bases and 0 bases respectively, with 16 bases between them. The CDR3 has 16 amino acids. Germline V gene lookup returns CDR1 SGHNT and CDR2 YYREEE (reference sequence). The CDR3 sequence: CASSPAGGGLNTEAFF. The CDR3 region has the DNA TGTGCCAGCAGCCCGGCGGGGGGCGGGTTGAACACTGAAGCTTTCTTT.

V is TRBV4-3 and J is TRBJ2-3; TRBD2 matches at 9 bases. Germline V CDR1 and CDR2: LGHNA, YSLEER. Trimming took 1 base from V and 0 from J; bases not matched to a gene: 8. This CDR3 has 18 residues. In nucleotides, the CDR3 is TGCGCCAGCAGCCAAGGGCTAGCGGGGACCTTTAGCACAGATACGCAGTATTTT. Encoded protein: CASSQGLAGTFSTDTQYF.

The chain has TRBV5-1 and TRBJ2-1, with no clear D. The ends were cut back, 4 bases at V and 7 bases at J, with 15 bases in the middle. CDR1 SGHRS and CDR2 YFSETQ come from the germline V gene. This CDR3 has 14 residues. The CDR3 region has the DNA TGCGCCAGCAGCCCCCCGATAGTATCAAATGAGCAGTTCTTC. Amino acids: CASSPPIVSNEQFF.

The rearrangement uses TRBV7-8 and TRBJ2-3; D tentatively reads TRBD1 or TRBD2 (5 bases each). Germline CDR1 SGHVS, CDR2 FQNEAQ. The V end was cut by 0 bases, the J end by 1 base, with 14 bases between. There are 17 residues in the CDR3. CDR3 nucleotide sequence: TGTGCCAGCAGCTTAGCGTTGGGGACCGGCGGCACAGATACGCAGTATTTT. This translates into CASSLALGTGGTDTQYF.

This sequence joins TRBV28 and TRBJ2-2, with D unresolved. The CDR3 has 14 residues. Germline lookup yields CDR1 MDHEN and CDR2 SYDVKM. V lost 6 bases, J lost 1 base, and 9 bases lay in between. CDR3 nucleotides: TGTGCCAGCAGGTCGGGCGGGAACACCGGGGAGCTGTTTTTT. Amino acids: CASRSGGNTGELFF.

The chain's CDR3 is CASSLAGGPSYEQYF. The CDR3 DNA follows: TGTGCCAGCAGTCTAGCGGGAGGGCCCTCCTACGAGCAGTACTTC. The rearrangement links TRBV9 to TRBJ2-7; the match to TRBD2 covers 12 bases. V lost 5 bases to trimming and J lost 0 bases; unmatched junction nucleotides: 3. The CDR3 has 15 residues. Germline CDR1 and CDR2: SGDLS and YYNGEE.

The rearrangement joins TRBV10-3 to TRBJ2-1; the D gene is possibly TRBD2 (5 bases). Trimming stripped 7 bases from V and 3 bases from J, with 19 bases between. The CDR3 consists of 16 residues. Germline V gene lookup returns CDR1 ENHRY and CDR2 SYGVKD. CDR3 nucleotide sequence: TGTGCCATCACTCCGGAGAGGGCAGGACTCTACAATGAGCAGTTCTTC. The encoded protein is CAITPERAGLYNEQFF.

This rearrangement joins TRBV5-1 to TRBJ2-6; a weak D match, TRBD1 (5 bases). CDR1 and CDR2 from the germline V gene are SGHRS and YFSETQ. The CDR3 length is 14 residues. V was pared by 2 bases and J by 2 bases, with 5 bases between. The CDR3, as DNA: TGCGCCAGCAGCTTCAGGGCTGGGGCCAACGTCCTGACTTTC. This gives the protein CASSFRAGANVLTF.

A word on this clone: Other DNA sequences in the sample encode the same CDR3. This chain uses TRBV5-6 with TRBJ2-2; no reliable D call. From germline, CDR1 is SGHDT and CDR2 YYEEEE. V gave up 0 bases and J gave up 1 base, with 7 bases separating them. The CDR3 spans 15 residues. This CDR3 reads CASSLVGLNTGELFF. The CDR3 DNA is TGTGCCAGCAGCTTGGTGGGCCTGAACACCGGGGAGCTGTTTTTT.

The chain joins TRBV2 to TRBJ2-1; 8 nucleotides agree with TRBD2. The CDR3 has 14 amino acids. V shed 7 bases, J shed 10 bases, and the junction held 12 bases outside the gene matches. Germline assignment: CDR1 SNHLY and CDR2 FYNNEI. The chain's CDR3 is CASKVDREGLEQFF. CDR3 nucleotide sequence: TGTGCCAGCAAGGTCGACCGGGAGGGTTTAGAGCAGTTCTTC.

The chain recombines TRBV27 with TRBJ2-7; TRBD2 aligns across 7 bases. The CDR3 extends over 16 amino acids. The germline V gene encodes CDR1 MNHEY and CDR2 SMNVEV (reference sequence). Unmatched junction bases numbered 11, after V lost 3 bases and J lost 3 bases. The CDR3 nucleotides read TGTGCCAGCAGTTTCGGAGGAAAAGCGGGGAACTACGAGCAGTACTTC. It codes for CASSFGGKAGNYEQYF.

The V call is TRBV7-6, the J call TRBJ2-7, with TRBD1 matching over 10 bases. The CDR3 sequence is 15 residues long. V was clipped by 2 bases and J by 2 bases; unmatched bases: 3. Germline V gene sequence: CDR1 SGHVS, CDR2 FNYEAQ. The CDR3 spells CASSLLGTGAYEQYF. The CDR3 DNA is TGTGCCAGCAGCTTATTAGGGACAGGGGCCTACGAGCAGTACTTC.

The chain has TRBV7-2 and TRBJ2-1; 11 nucleotides line up with TRBD2. Germline V gives CDR1 SGHTA, CDR2 FQGNSA. The V gene end was trimmed by 6 bases and the J gene end by 4 bases; junction bases not matched to a gene: 5. The CDR3 is 15 amino acids. The CDR3 reads CASRVTSGNYNEQFF. CDR3 sequence (DNA): TGTGCCAGCAGGGTGACTAGCGGGAATTACAATGAGCAGTTCTTC.